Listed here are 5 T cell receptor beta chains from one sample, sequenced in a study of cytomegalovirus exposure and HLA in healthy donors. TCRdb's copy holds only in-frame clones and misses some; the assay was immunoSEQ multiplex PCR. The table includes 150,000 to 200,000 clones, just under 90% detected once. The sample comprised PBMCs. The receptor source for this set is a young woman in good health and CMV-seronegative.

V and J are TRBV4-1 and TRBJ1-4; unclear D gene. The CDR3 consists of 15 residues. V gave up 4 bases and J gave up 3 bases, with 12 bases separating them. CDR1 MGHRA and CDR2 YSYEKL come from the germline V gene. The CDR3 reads CASSLTGVPNEKLFF. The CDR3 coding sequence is TGCGCCAGCAGCCTCACCGGTGTTCCTAATGAAAAACTGTTTTTT.

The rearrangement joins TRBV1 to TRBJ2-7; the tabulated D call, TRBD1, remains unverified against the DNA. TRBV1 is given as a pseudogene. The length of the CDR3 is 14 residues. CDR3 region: CTSSPRDRGREQYF. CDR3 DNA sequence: TGCACCAGCAGCCCCCGGGACAGGGGGCGCGAGCAGTACTTC.

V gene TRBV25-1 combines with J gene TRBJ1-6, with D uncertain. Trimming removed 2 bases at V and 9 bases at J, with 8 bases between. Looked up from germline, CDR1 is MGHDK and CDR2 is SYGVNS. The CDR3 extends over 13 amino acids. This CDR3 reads CASSEAGSSPLHF. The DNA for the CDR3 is TGTGCCAGCAGTGAAGCTGGGAGTTCACCCCTCCACTTT.

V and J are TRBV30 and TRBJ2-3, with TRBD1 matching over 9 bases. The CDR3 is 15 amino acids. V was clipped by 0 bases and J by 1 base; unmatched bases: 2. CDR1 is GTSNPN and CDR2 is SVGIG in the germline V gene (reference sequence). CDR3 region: CAWSVGTGRTDTQYF. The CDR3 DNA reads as TGTGCCTGGAGTGTGGGGACAGGGCGCACAGATACGCAGTATTTT.

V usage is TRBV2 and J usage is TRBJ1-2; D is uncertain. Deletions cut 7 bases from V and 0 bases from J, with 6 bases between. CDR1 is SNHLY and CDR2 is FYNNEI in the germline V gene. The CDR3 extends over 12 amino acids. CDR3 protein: CASTEANYGYTF. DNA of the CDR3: TGTGCCAGCACAGAAGCTAACTATGGCTACACCTTC.